Listed below are T cell receptor beta chains from one sample, sequenced in a study of early T cells in non-severe SARS-CoV-2 infection. TCRdb re-called the 5' RACE reads with MiXCR, one entry per CDR3 protein. The table includes 50,000 to 60,000 distinct CDR3 sequences, 11% detected once. The sequencing input was whole blood. These receptors were taken from an adult who was a healthcare worker with PCR-confirmed SARS-CoV-2 infection or an uninfected control (not recorded which). Each CDR3 is given with its conserved first and last residue. D genes are given only for firm matches. Size values are once, few and many counts, or a class for expanded clones, and some rows have none.

D: .; V: TRBV18; size: few; J: TRBJ2-1; DNA: TGTGCCAGCTCACCACAGCCAACCTACAATGAGCAGTTCTTC; CDR3: CASSPQPTYNEQFF
D: .; V: TRBV29-1; size: .; J: TRBJ2-3; DNA: TGCAGCGTTGAAGTCAACAGGGCGAGCACAGATACGCAGTATTTT; CDR3: CSVEVNRASTDTQYF
D: .; V: TRBV6-1; size: many; J: TRBJ1-5; DNA: TGTGCCAGCAGTGAAGTCTCGCATCAGCCCCAGCATTTT; CDR3: CASSEVSHQPQHF
D: .; V: TRBV6-4; size: few; J: TRBJ2-1; DNA: TGTGTACAGAGCTCCTACAATGAGCAGTTCTTC; CDR3: CVQSSYNEQFF
D: TRBD2; V: TRBV6-2/TRBV6-3; size: .; J: TRBJ2-1; DNA: TGTGCCAGCAGTTACGTGGCGGGAGGCAATGAGCAGTTCTTC; CDR3: CASSYVAGGNEQFF
D: .; V: TRBV7-8; size: many; J: TRBJ2-5; DNA: TGTGCCAGCAGCTTAGAGTGGGGGGAGACCCAGTACTTC; CDR3: CASSLEWGETQYF
D: .; V: TRBV6-2/TRBV6-3; size: .; J: TRBJ1-2; DNA: TGTGCCAGCGGGGTAATGGCTGGCTACACCTTC; CDR3: CASGVMAGYTF
D: TRBD1; V: TRBV5-1; size: few; J: TRBJ2-7; DNA: TGCGCCAGCAGCTGGACCGGGACAGGCCGGGACGAGCAGTACTTC; CDR3: CASSWTGTGRDEQYF
D: .; V: TRBV11-2; size: .; J: TRBJ2-5; DNA: TGTGCCAGCAGCTTACATCAGGGCGGAGAGACCCAGTACTTC; CDR3: CASSLHQGGETQYF
D: .; V: TRBV28; size: many; J: TRBJ2-1; DNA: TGTGCCAGCAGTTACCGACGGCGCTCCTACAATGAGCAGTTCTTC; CDR3: CASSYRRRSYNEQFF
D: .; V: TRBV7-9; size: .; J: TRBJ2-5; DNA: TGTGCCAGCAGCTTAGCCCTGAGGGCGACAGAGACCCAGTACTTC; CDR3: CASSLALRATETQYF
D: .; V: TRBV12-3/TRBV12-4; size: many; J: TRBJ2-5; DNA: TGTGCCAGCAGTTTATCGGCGACCCAGTACTTC; CDR3: CASSLSATQYF
D: .; V: TRBV5-1; size: .; J: TRBJ2-7; DNA: TGCGCCAGCAGCCCCGACAGTTACTCCTACGAGCAGTACTTC; CDR3: CASSPDSYSYEQYF
D: .; V: TRBV28; size: .; J: TRBJ1-2; DNA: TGTGCCAGCGTTGGGGAGAATGGCTACACCTTC; CDR3: CASVGENGYTF
D: TRBD2; V: TRBV6-2/TRBV6-3; size: many; J: TRBJ2-7; DNA: TGTGCCAGCAGCTCCGGACTAGCCCGGGAGCAGTACTTC; CDR3: CASSSGLAREQYF
D: TRBD2; V: TRBV11-2; size: few; J: TRBJ2-5; DNA: TGTGCCAGCAGCTTGCGACTAGCCGTCCAAGAGACCCAGTACTTC; CDR3: CASSLRLAVQETQYF
D: TRBD1; V: TRBV19; size: many; J: TRBJ2-7; DNA: TGTGCCAGTAGTATCCCGTCGGGACAGGGGGCACTGTACGAGCAGTACTTC; CDR3: CASSIPSGQGALYEQYF
D: .; V: TRBV15; size: many; J: TRBJ1-3; DNA: TGTGCCACCACTCAGGGATTCTCTGGAAACACCATATATTTT; CDR3: CATTQGFSGNTIYF
D: TRBD1; V: TRBV6-5; size: many; J: TRBJ1-1; DNA: TGTGCCAGCAACCGACAGGGGAACACTGAAGCTTTCTTT; CDR3: CASNRQGNTEAFF
D: .; V: TRBV2; size: .; J: TRBJ2-5; DNA: TGTGCCAGCAGTGAGGACTTAAAAGCCCAAGAGACCCAGTACTTC; CDR3: CASSEDLKAQETQYF
D: .; V: TRBV29-1; size: many; J: TRBJ2-7; DNA: TGCAGCGTAACCAGGGCAAACTACGAGCAGTACTTC; CDR3: CSVTRANYEQYF
D: .; V: TRBV6-5; size: few; J: TRBJ2-3; DNA: TGTGCCAGCAGGGGCCCAGATACGCAGTATTTT; CDR3: CASRGPDTQYF
D: .; V: TRBV5-1; size: .; J: TRBJ2-7; DNA: TGCGCCAGCAGCGTACGGGGGTCCCAAAGCTCCTACGAGCAGTACTTC; CDR3: CASSVRGSQSSYEQYF
D: .; V: TRBV20-1; size: many; J: TRBJ2-5; DNA: TGCAGTGCTAGGCCAGGGGTTAGCGTCCAAGAGACCCAGTACTTC; CDR3: CSARPGVSVQETQYF
D: TRBD2; V: TRBV10-3; size: .; J: TRBJ2-3; DNA: TGTGCCATCAGAAGACTAGCGGGGGGTACGGGAGATACGCAGTATTTT; CDR3: CAIRRLAGGTGDTQYF
D: TRBD1; V: TRBV6-1; size: .; J: TRBJ2-7; DNA: TGTGCCAGCAGTGAGGGCCAGGGGGCACGCTACGAGCAGTACTTC; CDR3: CASSEGQGARYEQYF
D: .; V: TRBV28; size: many; J: TRBJ2-7; DNA: TGTGCCAGCAGCGCCCCCCACGAGCAGTACTTC; CDR3: CASSAPHEQYF